A single TCR beta chain is shown here with its context. This sample was taken from a study of blood T cell repertoires in COVID-19. About the research overall: The study drew acute and convalescent COVID-19 samples from the United States, Italy and Spain. T cells, B-cell-depleted T cells, or PBMCs provided the cDNA or gDNA that served as material.

The germline V gene encodes CDR1 MDHEN and CDR2 SYDVKM. V trimming: 6 bases; J trimming: 6 bases; junction bases outside the gene matches: 12. The CDR3 consists of 15 residues. Authors' analysis steps: Using reference gene primer amplification, nucleated cell counts were estimated. Libraries were prepared by immunoSEQ multiplex PCR; TCRdb keeps only in-frame clonotypes and omits some of them. V and J calls and clone size are copied from that table; D and trimming were computed from the DNA. The sample yields roughly 150,000 clones, over 80% seen once. The sequencing sample was made of peripheral blood. The sequence derives from an elderly woman with active or convalescent COVID-19. The genes are TRBV28 and TRBJ2-7; 9 positions agree with TRBD1. The CDR3 is CASSSTGTGIVEQYF. CDR3 bases: TGTGCCAGCAGCTCCACCGGGACAGGGATCGTCGAGCAGTACTTC.